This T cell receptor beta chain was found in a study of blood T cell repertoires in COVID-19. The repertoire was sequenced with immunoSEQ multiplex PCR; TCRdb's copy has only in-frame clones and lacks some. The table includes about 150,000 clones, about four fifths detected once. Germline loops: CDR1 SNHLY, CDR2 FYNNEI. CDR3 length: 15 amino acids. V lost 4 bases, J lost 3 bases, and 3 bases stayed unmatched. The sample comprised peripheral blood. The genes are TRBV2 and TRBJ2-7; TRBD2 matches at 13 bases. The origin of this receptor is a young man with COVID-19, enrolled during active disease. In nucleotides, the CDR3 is TGTGCCAGCAGTGGGGGGACTAGCGGGATCTACGAGCAGTACTTC. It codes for CASSGGTSGIYEQYF.